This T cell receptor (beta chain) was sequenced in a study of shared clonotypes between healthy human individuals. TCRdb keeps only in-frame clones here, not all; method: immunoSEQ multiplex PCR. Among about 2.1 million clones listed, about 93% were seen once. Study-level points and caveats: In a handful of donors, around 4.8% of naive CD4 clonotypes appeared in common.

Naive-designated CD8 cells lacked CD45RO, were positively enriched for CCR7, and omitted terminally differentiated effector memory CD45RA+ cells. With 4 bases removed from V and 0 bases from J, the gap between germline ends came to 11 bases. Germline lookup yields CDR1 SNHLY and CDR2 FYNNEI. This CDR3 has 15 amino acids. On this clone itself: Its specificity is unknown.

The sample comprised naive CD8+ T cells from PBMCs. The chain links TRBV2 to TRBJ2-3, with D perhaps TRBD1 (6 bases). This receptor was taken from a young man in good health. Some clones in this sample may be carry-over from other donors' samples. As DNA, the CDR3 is TGTGCCAGCAGTGTCGGGACAACGAGCACAGATACGCAGTATTTT. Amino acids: CASSVGTTSTDTQYF. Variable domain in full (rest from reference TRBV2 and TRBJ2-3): EPEVTQTPSHQVTQMGQEVILRCVPISNHLYFYWYRQILGQKVEFLVSFYNNEISEKSEIFDDQFSVERPDGSNFTLKIRSTKLEDSAMYFCASSVGTTSTDTQYFGPGTRLTVL.